This T cell receptor (beta chain) is drawn from a study of cytomegalovirus exposure and HLA in healthy donors. General observations from the study: There were some public TCRs occurring in many donors, but most TCR sequences were rare. 164 TCR beta chains were listed as cytomegalovirus-associated. Among the CMV-associated chains, a few were confirmed in vitro as specific for CMV antigens.

Among the 120 or so subjects of the validation cohort, separate from the roughly 700-subject first cohort, were the donors. As concerns this clone: As yet, its antigen is unknown.

The CDR3 totals 16 residues. The V segment lost 3 bases and the J segment 6 bases; nucleotides outside the gene matches: 8. Germline values: CDR1 KGHSH, CDR2 LQKENI. Profiled with immunoSEQ multiplex PCR; TCRdb holds only in-frame clones, not every one. This sample has 66,000 or so clones; approximately 97% occur once, and the top ten carry under 2%. This TCR was recovered from a woman aged 18-29 years in good health and CMV-seropositive. The chain couples TRBV18 to TRBJ2-2; 9 positions match TRBD2. The sample comprised PBMCs. The CDR3 loop reads CASSPRDSGRSGELFF. CDR3 bases: TGTGCCAGCTCACCCCGGGATAGCGGGAGATCCGGGGAGCTGTTTTTT.